A selection of T cell receptor beta chains follows, all from one sample in a study of blood T cell repertoires in COVID-19. The data were produced by immunoSEQ multiplex PCR, yet TCRdb's version contains in-frame clones alone and is incomplete. The sample lists around 480,000 clones, approximately 89% occurring once. Sequencing used peripheral blood. The source is a woman aged 45 to 65 with COVID-19, enrolled during active disease. Both conserved end residues are part of each CDR3. A D gene is named only where the DNA matches it firmly. Expanded clones are given a class, and other clones once, few, many or no size at all.

v_call,d_call,clone_size,j_call,cdr3_nt,cdr3_aa
TRBV27,.,.,TRBJ1-5,TGTGCCAGCACCCAGGAGGGGATATATAGCAATCAGCCCCAGCATTTT,CASTQEGIYSNQPQHF
TRBV3-1/TRBV3-2,.,.,TRBJ1-4,TGTGCCAGCAGGGGGGGACCCGAGAGATCAACTAATGAAAAACTGTTTTTT,CASRGGPERSTNEKLFF
TRBV20-1,.,.,TRBJ1-3,TGCAGTGCTAGTGACCGAAGGGGTGGAAACACCATATATTTT,CSASDRRGGNTIYF
TRBV6-5,.,.,TRBJ1-5,TGTGCCAGCAGGGGGGGTTATTCGGGCAATCAGCCCCAGCATTTT,CASRGGYSGNQPQHF
TRBV7-6,TRBD2,.,TRBJ2-7,TGTGCCAGCAGCCGGCCTAGCGGGGTGGGCTCGAAAGAGCAGTACTTC,CASSRPSGVGSKEQYF
TRBV9,TRBD2,.,TRBJ2-7,TGTGCCAGCAGCGTAGATGGGACTAGCGACTACGAGCAGTACTTC,CASSVDGTSDYEQYF
TRBV12-3/TRBV12-4,.,.,TRBJ1-2,TGTGCCAGCAGTGTGGAGTTAACCTATGGCTACACCTTC,CASSVELTYGYTF
TRBV20-1,.,.,TRBJ1-1,TGCAGTGCTCGTGGGCTAGGATTCATGAACACTGAAGCTTTCTTT,CSARGLGFMNTEAFF
TRBV9,.,once,TRBJ2-7,TGTGCCAGCAGCGTAGCCTCGGAGCACTACGAGCAGTACTTC,CASSVASEHYEQYF
TRBV9,.,.,TRBJ1-2,TGTGCCAGCAGCGTAGATCCGGGGGTGAGGGCTAACTATGGCTACACCTTC,CASSVDPGVRANYGYTF
TRBV2,.,.,TRBJ1-1,TGTGCCAGCAGTGATAACGTCGCTGAGGCTGAAGCTTTCTTT,CASSDNVAEAEAFF
TRBV6-1,.,.,TRBJ1-2,TGTGCCAGCAGTGAAGGTTTAAATGATGGCTACACCTTC,CASSEGLNDGYTF
TRBV3-1/TRBV3-2,.,.,TRBJ2-1,TGTGCCAGCGGGGGGGCCGAGTCCTACAATGAGCAGTTCTTC,CASGGAESYNEQFF
TRBV7-2,TRBD1,.,TRBJ2-7,TGTGCCAGCAGCCCCCAGGGGGCAGGTACCTACGAGCAGTACTTC,CASSPQGAGTYEQYF
TRBV4-1,.,.,TRBJ1-2,TGCGCCAGCAGCCAAGATGAGGCGGGCTACACCTTC,CASSQDEAGYTF
TRBV28,.,few,TRBJ1-5,TGTGCCAGCAACTCCAGGTGGGGGGAGGATAGCAATCAGCCCCAGCATTTT,CASNSRWGEDSNQPQHF
TRBV5-1,.,.,TRBJ2-2,TGCGCCAGCAGCTTTACCAGGAACACCGGGGAGCTGTTTTTT,CASSFTRNTGELFF
TRBV11-3,.,.,TRBJ2-1,TGTGCCAGCAGCCTCCGGGGTGTCCGCTCCTACAATGAGCAGTTCTTC,CASSLRGVRSYNEQFF
TRBV28,.,once,TRBJ2-7,TGTGCCAGCAGTTTAGGGGGCGGCGAGCAGTACTTC,CASSLGGGEQYF
TRBV6-5,.,few,TRBJ2-2,TGTGCCAGCAGTTTACGACTTAACACCGGGGAGCTGTTTTTT,CASSLRLNTGELFF
TRBV4-2,TRBD2,.,TRBJ2-3,TGTGCCAGCAGCCAAGAAGGGACCCGCGGGGGAGGCTACACAGATACGCAGTATTTT,CASSQEGTRGGGYTDTQYF
TRBV5-1,.,.,TRBJ1-1,TGCGCCAGCAGCTTTATGGCGGGGACTGTGAACACTGAAGCTTTCTTT,CASSFMAGTVNTEAFF
TRBV7-2,.,.,TRBJ2-1,TGTGCCAGCAGCTTAGCGGGGGGGGCAGAGGAGCAGTTCTTC,CASSLAGGAEEQFF
TRBV13,.,.,TRBJ1-1,TGTGCCAGCAGCCCTTACAGCACGGAAGCTTTCTTT,CASSPYSTEAFF
TRBV10-3,.,.,TRBJ1-3,TGTGCCATCAAGGGGACTGGAAACACCATATATTTT,CAIKGTGNTIYF
TRBV4-1,.,.,TRBJ1-4,TGCGCCAGCAGCCAAGAGAGGGGGGAAAAACTGTTTTTT,CASSQERGEKLFF